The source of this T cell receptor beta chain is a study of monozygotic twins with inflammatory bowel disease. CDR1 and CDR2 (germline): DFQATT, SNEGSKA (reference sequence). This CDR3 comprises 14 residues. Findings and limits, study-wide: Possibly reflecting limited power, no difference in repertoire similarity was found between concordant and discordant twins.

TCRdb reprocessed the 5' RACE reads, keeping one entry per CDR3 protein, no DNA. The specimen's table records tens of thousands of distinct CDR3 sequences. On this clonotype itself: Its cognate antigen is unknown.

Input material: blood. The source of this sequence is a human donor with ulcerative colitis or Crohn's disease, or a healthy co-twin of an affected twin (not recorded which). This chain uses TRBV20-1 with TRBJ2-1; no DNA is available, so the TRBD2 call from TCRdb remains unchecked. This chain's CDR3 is CSARGDSAGYEQFF.